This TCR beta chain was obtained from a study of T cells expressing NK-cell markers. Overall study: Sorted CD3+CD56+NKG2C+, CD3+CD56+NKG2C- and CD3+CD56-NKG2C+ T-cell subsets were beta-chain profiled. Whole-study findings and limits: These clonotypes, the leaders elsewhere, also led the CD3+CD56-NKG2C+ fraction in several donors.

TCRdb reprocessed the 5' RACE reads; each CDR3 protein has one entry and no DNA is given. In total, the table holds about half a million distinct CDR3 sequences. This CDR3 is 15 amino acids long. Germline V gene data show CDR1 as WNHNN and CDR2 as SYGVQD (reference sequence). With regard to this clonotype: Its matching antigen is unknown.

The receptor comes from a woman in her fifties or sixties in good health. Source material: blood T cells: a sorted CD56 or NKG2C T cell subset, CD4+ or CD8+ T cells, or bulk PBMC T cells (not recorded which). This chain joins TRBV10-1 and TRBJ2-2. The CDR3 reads CASSESNRKTGELFF.